This entry lists 29 T cell receptor beta chains sequenced from one sample in a study of CXCR3-negative and CXCR3-positive naive CD8 T cells. 5' RACE that incorporated UMI labels was used to prepare the TRB cDNA libraries. Reprocessing the 5' RACE reads, TCRdb reports a single entry for every CDR3 protein and omits DNA. The specimen's table records about 120,000 distinct CDR3 sequences. Sample: naive CXCR3- CD8+ T cells from blood. Subset meaning: CD45RO-CCR7+CD27+CD95- naive CD8+ T cells lacking CXCR3 (TNR3-). The receptors shown here come from a human donor in good health. Some clones in this sample may be carry-over from other donors' samples.

The chain joins TRBV6-2 or TRBV6-3 to TRBJ1-1. This CDR3 comprises 15 residues. CDR1 and CDR2 (germline): MNHEY, SVGEGT. CDR3 amino acids: CASSHPPLRGTEAFF.

The V and J genes are TRBV5-1 and TRBJ2-7; TCRdb gives TRBD1 as the D gene, but with no DNA this cannot be confirmed. The length of the CDR3 is 15 residues. Germline values: CDR1 SGHRS, CDR2 YFSETQ. The CDR3 spells CASRFRDADSYEQYF.

The chain employs TRBV19 and TRBJ2-7; the TCRdb D gene call, TRBD1, has no DNA to confirm it. The germline CDR1 and CDR2 sequences are LNHDA and SQIVND (reference sequence). The CDR3 is made up of 15 amino acids. CDR3 region: CASSIGWQGGYEQYF.

The CDR3 region is CASSSDGGPKNEQFF. The rearrangement uses TRBV12-3 or TRBV12-4 and TRBJ2-1; no DNA is available, so the TRBD1 call from TCRdb remains unchecked. The CDR3 is 15 amino acids.

The V and J genes are TRBV28 and TRBJ2-7; the D call from TCRdb, TRBD2, cannot be confirmed without DNA. CDR1 is MDHEN, CDR2 SYDVKM, per germline. CDR3 size: 14 residues. The CDR3 reads CASSSGLIPYEQYF.

The chain links TRBV5-1 to TRBJ2-7. The CDR3 loop spans 11 amino acids. The germline gives CDR1 SGHRS, CDR2 YFSETQ. CDR3 amino acids: CASSFAYEQYF.

V usage is TRBV29-1 and J usage is TRBJ2-1; TCRdb proposes TRBD2, but this gene call is untestable without DNA. CDR3 length: 13 residues. Looked up from germline, CDR1 is SQVTM and CDR2 is ANQGSEA. The CDR3: CSGFGTSGPEQFF.

The genes are TRBV7-2 and TRBJ1-2; the D call from TCRdb, TRBD1, cannot be confirmed without DNA. Germline values: CDR1 SGHTA, CDR2 FQGNSA. The length of the CDR3 is 15 residues. This chain's CDR3 is CASSLSATGVEGYTF. The variable domain in full, with the rest retrieved from reference TRBV7-2 and TRBJ1-2, is GAGVSQSPSNKVTEKGKDVELRCDPISGHTALYWYRQSLGQGLEFLIYFQGNSAPDKSGLPSDRFSAERTGGSVSTLTIQRTQQEDSAVYLCASSLSATGVEGYTFGSGTRLTVV.

The chain joins TRBV11-2 to TRBJ2-6. CDR1 and CDR2 from the germline V gene are SGHAT and FQNNGV. The CDR3 loop spans 15 amino acids. CDR3 region: CASSLMSAGANVLTF.

The CDR3 sequence is CASSFGLAGGPPYEQYF. The chain recombines TRBV28 with TRBJ2-7; TCRdb indicates TRBD2, and absent DNA this call remains unverified. Per the germline V gene, CDR1 is MDHEN and CDR2 is SYDVKM. This CDR3 has 17 residues.

The chain combines TRBV5-1 with TRBJ2-3; TCRdb's D gene call, TRBD2, goes unchecked for lack of DNA. Germline V gives CDR1 SGHRS, CDR2 YFSETQ. CDR3 length: 17 amino acids. This CDR3 is CASSIGTSGGFTDTQYF. Complete variable domain (other parts from reference TRBV5-1 and TRBJ2-3): KAGVTQTPRYLIKTRGQQVTLSCSPISGHRSVSWYQQTPGQGLQFLFEYFSETQRNKGNFPGRFSGRQFSNSRSEMNVSTLELGDSALYLCASSIGTSGGFTDTQYFGPGTRLTVL.

The genes are TRBV2 and TRBJ2-5; TCRdb proposes TRBD2, but this gene call is untestable without DNA. Germline CDR1 is SNHLY and CDR2 is FYNNEI. The CDR3 contains 17 residues. CDR3 protein: CASSGPAGVEIQETQYF.

The chain is built from TRBV28 and TRBJ1-5; the D call from TCRdb, TRBD1, cannot be confirmed without DNA. This CDR3 comprises 16 residues. Germline V gene sequence: CDR1 MDHEN, CDR2 SYDVKM. The CDR3 is CARSSLSGSWDQPQHF. The whole variable domain, remainder taken from reference TRBV28 and TRBJ1-5, is DVKVTQSSRYLVKRTGEKVFLECVQDMDHENMFWYRQDPGLGLRLIYFSYDVKMKEKGDIPEGYSVSREKKERFSLILESASTNQTSMYLCARSSLSGSWDQPQHFGDGTRLSIL.

This chain links TRBV12-3 or TRBV12-4 with TRBJ1-6. The CDR3 runs 16 residues. CDR3 region: CASSHAGTSFGSPLHF.

The V gene is TRBV4-1, the J gene TRBJ1-2; TCRdb calls TRBD1, which cannot be checked without DNA. Germline V lookup: CDR1 MGHRA, CDR2 YSYEKL. CDR3 size: 15 residues. CDR3 protein: CAGSQGTGGTYGYTF.

The chain employs TRBV20-1 and TRBJ1-1; TCRdb returns TRBD1, unconfirmable since there is no DNA. Germline V gene data show CDR1 as DFQATT and CDR2 as SNEGSKA (reference sequence). The CDR3 consists of 16 residues. This CDR3 reads CSARDDGVRGLGEAFF.

The chain couples TRBV11-2 to TRBJ2-1; the D gene TCRdb calls, TRBD2, cannot be checked with no DNA. This CDR3 has 15 residues. Germline V gene data show CDR1 as SGHAT and CDR2 as FQNNGV. The CDR3 loop is CASSLGAGGNNEQFF. Full variable domain (outside the CDR3, taken from reference TRBV11-2 and TRBJ2-1): EAGVAQSPRYKIIEKRQSVAFWCNPISGHATLYWYQQILGQGPKLLIQFQNNGVVDDSQLPKDRFSAERLKGVDSTLKIQPAKLEDSAVYLCASSLGAGGNNEQFFGPGTRLTVL.

The chain employs TRBV5-8 and TRBJ2-2; as DNA is missing, the TRBD1 call by TCRdb cannot be tested. Germline CDR1 is SGHTS and CDR2 is YDEGEE. The CDR3 runs 15 residues. CDR3 loop: CASSLGGIESGELFF.

This chain connects TRBV4-2 to TRBJ2-7; TCRdb selects TRBD1, and the lack of DNA leaves this call unchecked. Germline-derived CDR1 and CDR2 are LGHNA and YNFKEQ. CDR3 length equals 11 residues. CDR3 protein: CASSHGGEQYF.

The chain employs TRBV29-1 and TRBJ2-7; TCRdb designates TRBD1, a call that cannot be tested without DNA. The CDR3 is 13 amino acids. CDR1 SQVTM and CDR2 ANQGSEA come from the germline V gene. The chain's CDR3 is CSVGDRLSYEQYF.

The chain links TRBV10-3 to TRBJ2-5; TCRdb's D call of TRBD2 is untestable without DNA. Germline V gene lookup returns CDR1 ENHRY and CDR2 SYGVKD. This CDR3 has 15 amino acids. This chain's CDR3 is CAISDLAGVQETQYF.

This chain joins TRBV7-2 and TRBJ2-7; TCRdb's D call of TRBD2 is untestable without DNA. CDR3 length: 16 amino acids. Germline loops: CDR1 SGHTA, CDR2 FQGNSA. CDR3: CASSQLAGGPRMEQYF.

V is TRBV6-5 and J is TRBJ2-2; TCRdb picks TRBD1, but there is no DNA to check that call. The germline V gene has CDR1 MNHEY and CDR2 SVGAGI. The CDR3 runs 15 residues. CDR3 protein: CASSYSGQGRGELFF.

The chain uses TRBV18 and TRBJ2-3. The CDR3 sequence is 14 residues long. CDR1 is KGHSH and CDR2 is LQKENI in the germline V gene. The CDR3 sequence: CASSPRDRTDTQYF.

This chain connects TRBV28 to TRBJ2-7; no DNA is available, so the TRBD2 call from TCRdb remains unchecked. Germline values: CDR1 MDHEN, CDR2 SYDVKM. The CDR3 is 16 residues long. The CDR3 here is CASSFVVGEVSFEQYF.

The rearrangement links TRBV5-1 to TRBJ2-1. This CDR3 comprises 14 residues. CDR1 is SGHRS, CDR2 YFSETQ, per germline. The CDR3 region is CASSLGISYNEQFF. Filled out from reference TRBV5-1 and TRBJ2-1, the complete variable domain reads KAGVTQTPRYLIKTRGQQVTLSCSPISGHRSVSWYQQTPGQGLQFLFEYFSETQRNKGNFPGRFSGRQFSNSRSEMNVSTLELGDSALYLCASSLGISYNEQFFGPGTRLTVL.

This chain joins TRBV7-3 and TRBJ2-1; the D call from TCRdb, TRBD2, cannot be confirmed without DNA. The germline gives CDR1 SGHTA, CDR2 FQGTGA. The CDR3 has 19 amino acids. The CDR3 sequence is CASSLSWIAGGPGVDEQFF.

This rearrangement joins TRBV6-6 to TRBJ1-1; TCRdb proposes TRBD1, but this gene call is untestable without DNA. The CDR3 extends over 14 amino acids. In germline, CDR1 is MNHNY, CDR2 SVGAGI (reference sequence). The CDR3: CASSVIGGGTEAFF.

This chain connects TRBV7-8 to TRBJ2-3. CDR1 is SGHVS and CDR2 is FQNEAQ in the germline V gene. The CDR3 has 14 residues. The CDR3 protein is CASSTGYGTDTQYF.